These T cell receptor beta chains were read from a single sample in a study of blood T cell repertoires in COVID-19. TCRdb's table, derived via immunoSEQ multiplex PCR, lists solely in-frame clones and lacks some. The sample carries about 28,000 clones, roughly 80% recorded once. Specimen: peripheral blood. The receptors were gathered from a woman aged 60-75 years with acute or convalescent COVID-19. Each CDR3 is given with its conserved first and last residue. A D gene is named only where the DNA matches it firmly. Size is omitted from some rows. Given values are once, few, many or a class for expanded clones.

.	TRBV9	TRBD1	TRBJ2-1	18	TGTGCCAGCAGCCAAGCTTCTGGGACAGGCCACCTTTACAATGAGCAGTTCTTC	CASSQASGTGHLYNEQFF
.	TRBV11-3	.	TRBJ2-7	15	TGTGCCAGCAGCTTAGGCGCGTCTCTAGGCTACGAGCAGTACTTC	CASSLGASLGYEQYF
.	TRBV28	.	TRBJ1-3	15	TGTGCCAGCAGTTTACCAGAAACAGACGCAAACACCATATATTTT	CASSLPETDANTIYF
.	TRBV4-1	TRBD2	TRBJ2-3	16	TGCGCCAGCAGCCAAGCACCAGCGGGGGGTGGAGATACGCAGTATTTT	CASSQAPAGGGDTQYF
.	TRBV12-3/TRBV12-4	TRBD1	TRBJ1-2	13	TGTGCCAGCAGAGCCGGGACAGGGTATGGCTACACCTTC	CASRAGTGYGYTF
.	TRBV6-6	TRBD2	TRBJ2-5	13	TGTGCCAGCAAGGGGAGGGTCTTAGAGACCCAGTACTTC	CASKGRVLETQYF
once	TRBV7-2	TRBD1	TRBJ1-6	15	TGTGCCAGCAGCTTAATTTTAAGGGGGCAGTCACCCCTCCACTTT	CASSLILRGQSPLHF
.	TRBV3-1/TRBV3-2	TRBD1	TRBJ1-2	13	TGTGCCAGCAGCTGGACAGGGCCCCGGGGCTACACCTTC	CASSWTGPRGYTF
.	TRBV6-1	.	TRBJ2-5	14	TGTGCCAGCAGTGAAGCGGGGGGTCTAGCTTATCGGTACTTC	CASSEAGGLAYRYF
.	TRBV30	.	TRBJ1-1	14	TGTGCCTGGAGTGTGGGGAGGGGGAGGACTGAAGCTTTCTTT	CAWSVGRGRTEAFF
.	TRBV30	.	TRBJ1-1	18	TGTGCCTGGAGTGTACTTGGTCCTTTGATGGGGGCGGTCACTGAAGCTTTCTTT	CAWSVLGPLMGAVTEAFF
.	TRBV24-1	.	TRBJ2-3	14	TGTGCCACCAGTGCGGCCGGGCAGGGAGATACGCAGTATTTT	CATSAAGQGDTQYF